A selection of T cell receptor beta chains follows, all from one sample in a study of shared clonotypes between healthy human individuals. Sequenced by immunoSEQ multiplex PCR; TCRdb stores in-frame clones only, minus some. The top ten clones hold over 0.12% of a sample with roughly 2.5 million clones, just over 90% of them seen once. Sequenced input: naive CD4+ T cells sorted from blood. These receptors were taken from a man aged 18 to 30 in good health. CDR3s include the opening cysteine and the closing phenylalanine or tryptophan. D genes are given only for firm matches. Size values are once, few and many counts, or a class for expanded clones, and some rows have none.

-,-,TRBV6-5,TRBJ2-3,TGTGCCAGCAGTTACTCGCATGGCACAGATACGCAGTATTTT,CASSYSHGTDTQYF
-,TRBD2,TRBV28,TRBJ2-7,TGTGCCAGCAGTACACCCGGGACTAGCGTCTACGAGCAGTACTTC,CASSTPGTSVYEQYF
-,-,TRBV28,TRBJ2-7,TGTGCCAGCACCGCGAGCTACGAGCAGTACTTC,CASTASYEQYF
-,-,TRBV19,TRBJ1-2,TGTGCCAGTAGTATCCACGGGGGCGGCTACACCTTC,CASSIHGGGYTF
-,-,TRBV4-3,TRBJ1-1,TGCGCCAGCAGCCAAGGCCCGGGTGGAGGGTCGGGTGAAGCTTTCTTT,CASSQGPGGGSGEAFF
-,TRBD1,TRBV7-9,TRBJ2-1,TGTGCCAGCAGCTTCCTAATACAGGGGGTCTTCGACAATGAGCAGTTCTTC,CASSFLIQGVFDNEQFF
-,-,TRBV11-2,TRBJ2-1,TGTGCCAGCAGCTTATTCAGGGTTGGGTTACTGATCTTC,CASSLFRVGLLIF
-,TRBD2,TRBV10-3,TRBJ2-7,TGTGCCATCAGTGGTAGCGGGGACTCCTACGAGCAGTACTTC,CAISGSGDSYEQYF
-,TRBD2,TRBV5-1,TRBJ2-1,TGCGCCAGCAGGCTCGCTAGCGGGAGCTCCTACAATGAGCAGTTCTTC,CASRLASGSSYNEQFF
once,-,TRBV19,TRBJ1-3,TGTGCCAGTAGCCTCTCGGGTACTCGCTTGGGAGGAAACACCATATATTTT,CASSLSGTRLGGNTIYF
-,TRBD1,TRBV27,TRBJ2-7,TGTGCCAGCAGTGGACACGGGACAGGGGTTCACGAGCAGTACTTC,CASSGHGTGVHEQYF
-,TRBD2,TRBV5-1,TRBJ2-3,TGCGCCAGCAGCTTGAAGGTAGCGGGAGCAGATACGCAGTATTTT,CASSLKVAGADTQYF
-,-,TRBV6-1,TRBJ2-5,TGTGCCAGCAGTGAGTTACAGAGTCTTTTAGGAGAGCAGTACTTC,CASSELQSLLGEQYF
-,-,TRBV9,TRBJ2-2,TGTGCCAGCAGGGCCGCGAACACCGGGGAGCTGTTTTTT,CASRAANTGELFF
-,TRBD2,TRBV6-6,TRBJ2-2,TGTGCCAGCAGCCTCCCGGGACTAGGGTCCGGGGAGCTGTTTTTT,CASSLPGLGSGELFF
-,-,TRBV30,TRBJ1-2,TGTGCCTGGAGTGGAGGGCCACCTAACTATGGCTACACCTTC,CAWSGGPPNYGYTF
-,TRBD1,TRBV9,TRBJ2-3,TGTGCCAGCAGCGTATGGGACAGGGACACAGATACGCAGTATTTT,CASSVWDRDTDTQYF
-,-,TRBV5-1,TRBJ1-1,TGCGCCAGCAGAACCCTTGGGTTTAACACTGAAGCTTTCTTT,CASRTLGFNTEAFF
-,-,TRBV9,TRBJ1-1,TGTGCCAGCAGCGTAGCCACAAGTCGTACTGAAGCTTTCTTT,CASSVATSRTEAFF
-,-,TRBV5-1,TRBJ2-2,TGCGCCAGCAGCCGGGACTCGTTCACCGGGGAGCTGTTTTTT,CASSRDSFTGELFF
-,-,TRBV29-1,TRBJ2-1,TGCAGCGTTGAAGGGCCCGGCTTTTACAATGAGCAGTTCTTC,CSVEGPGFYNEQFF
-,-,TRBV5-1,TRBJ2-1,TGCGCCAGCAGCTTCTCACAGGGAGGGGGATACAATGAGCAGTTCTTC,CASSFSQGGGYNEQFF
-,TRBD1,TRBV30,TRBJ1-2,TGTGCCCTCACGGGCGGACAGGCTAACTATGGCTACACCTTC,CALTGGQANYGYTF
-,TRBD1,TRBV2,TRBJ1-6,TGTGCCAGCAGTGAAGAGGGGGACAGTAATTCACCCCTCCACTTT,CASSEEGDSNSPLHF
-,TRBD1,TRBV7-2,TRBJ2-5,TGTGCCAGCAGCCTGGGGACAGAAGAGACCCAGTACTTC,CASSLGTEETQYF
-,-,TRBV7-2,TRBJ2-2,TGTGCCAGCAGCCCCGGAGGAATTCTCACCGGGGAGCTGTTTTTT,CASSPGGILTGELFF
-,TRBD1,TRBV15,TRBJ2-7,TGTGCCACCAGCAGAGTACAGGGGAGCTCCTACGAGCAGTACTTC,CATSRVQGSSYEQYF
-,-,TRBV5-6,TRBJ1-3,TGTGCCAGCAGGGCGACAGGTGGAAACACCATATATTTT,CASRATGGNTIYF
-,-,TRBV9,TRBJ2-3,TGTGCCAGCAGCGTGGGGGGCCTAGATACGCAGTATTTT,CASSVGGLDTQYF
-,TRBD2,TRBV7-9,TRBJ2-3,TGTGCCAGCAGCTTAGACGCTAGCGGGAGGACATGGGATACGCAGTATTTT,CASSLDASGRTWDTQYF